This TCR beta chain appears in the sequencing data of a study of blood T cell repertoires in COVID-19 (dated by TCRdb to about 2020). In terms of the full investigation: Samples covering the acute and convalescent phases of COVID-19 were provided by collaborators in the United States, Italy and Spain. The prospective study material was composed of cDNA or gDNA derived from T cells, B-cell-depleted T cells, or PBMCs. Subjects who had been exposed to COVID-19, were actively infected with it, or had recovered from it provided the deeply sampled blood TCRbeta repertoires that made up the dataset. The repertoires were released in a freely available public database meant as a resource for research on the immune response to SARS-CoV-2. The samples were drawn from two sources: the first 160 participants of the ongoing ImmuneRACE study, and fewer than 1,500 subjects contributed by 6 global collaborators. The sample metadata nearly always contained a de-identified subject ID, COVID-19 status, age in years and sex. Where available, HLA class I and class II types were obtained from metadata supplied by the sample provider rather than from assay-based typing. Study-wide conclusions, independent of this receptor: Clinical and demographic metadata were provided uncurated, with the amount varying by source and participant.

Reading the germline V gene (reference sequence) gives CDR1 GTSNPN and CDR2 SVGIG. From cysteine to phenylalanine, the CDR3 is 13 amino acids long. CDR3 DNA only is kept here, 39 bases in frame from base 1. The trim is 2 bases for V and 5 bases for J, with a gap of 12 bases between the germline ends. The immunoSEQ Assay, a bias-controlled multiplex PCR, was used to amplify TCRbeta CDR3 regions from genomic DNA. The study's own analysis went as follows. Within the assay, amplification of reference gene primers was used to estimate how many nucleated cells each sample contained. To quantify the absolute abundance of each unique TCRbeta CDR3 rearrangement, sequence reads were collapsed and filtered. For each sample, productive Simpson clonality was calculated as the square root of Simpson's diversity index over productive rearrangements. In TCRdb, the immuneACCESS table is reduced to in-frame sequences with V and J assigned. These tables do not hold every clone; where another copy was compared, an unresolved V gene accounts for under half, and the others remain unexplained. V and J calls and clone size are as listed in that table; D and trimming were resolved from the DNA. This sample lists 90,000 or so clones; 65% to 90% were detected once. Of the sample, 3.5% to 4% falls within the top ten clones.

Comment on this clone: Its antigen remains unidentified. Base qualities are missing; no much larger clone stands one base away.

Whole blood was collected in K2EDTA tubes by collaborating institutions according to the institutions' own protocols. Collaborator samples were shipped for TCRbeta analysis as frozen whole blood, isolated PBMCs, or DNA extracted from either sample type. Sequenced: peripheral blood. This chain is built from TRBV30 and TRBJ1-1, and the D gene may be TRBD1, 5 bases matching. This TCR was recovered from a man in his sixties with acute or convalescent COVID-19. The nucleotide sequence reads TGTGCCTGGAGTCCGGGCCCAGGGACTGAAGCTTTCTTT. It translates as CAWSPGPGTEAFF.